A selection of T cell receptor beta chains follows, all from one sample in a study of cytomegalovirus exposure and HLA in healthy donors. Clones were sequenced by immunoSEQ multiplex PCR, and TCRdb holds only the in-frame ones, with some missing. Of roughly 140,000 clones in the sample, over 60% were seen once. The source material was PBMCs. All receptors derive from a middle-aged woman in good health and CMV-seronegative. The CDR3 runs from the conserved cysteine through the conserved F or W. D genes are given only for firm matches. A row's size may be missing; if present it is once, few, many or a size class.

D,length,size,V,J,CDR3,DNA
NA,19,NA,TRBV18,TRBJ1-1,CASSPPPGPGAIMNTEAFF,TGTGCCAGCTCACCCCCTCCAGGGCCAGGGGCCATCATGAACACTGAAGCTTTCTTT
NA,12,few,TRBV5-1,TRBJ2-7,CASKRDTKAEYF,TGCGCCAGCAAAAGGGACACCAAGGCGGAGTACTTC
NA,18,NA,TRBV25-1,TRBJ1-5,CASSRPTSRGFCNQPQHF,TGTGCCAGCTCTCGACCGACGAGCAGGGGTTTTTGCAATCAGCCCCAGCATTTT
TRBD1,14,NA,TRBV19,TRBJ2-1,CASSGRQGDNEQFF,TGTGCCAGTAGTGGGAGACAGGGTGACAATGAGCAGTTCTTC
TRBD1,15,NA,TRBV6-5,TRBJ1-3,CASSYGTGSGNTIYF,TGTGCCAGCAGTTACGGGACAGGCTCTGGGAACACCATATATTTT
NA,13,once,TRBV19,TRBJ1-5,CASSIGRGQPQHF,TGTGCCAGTAGTATAGGAAGGGGGCAGCCCCAGCATTTT
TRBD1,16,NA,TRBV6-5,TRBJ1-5,CASSYPGTDSNQPQHF,TGTGCCAGCAGTTACCCTGGGACAGATAGCAATCAGCCCCAGCATTTT
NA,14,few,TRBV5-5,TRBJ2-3,CASSFGQGTDTQYF,TGTGCCAGCAGCTTTGGGCAGGGTACAGATACGCAGTATTTT
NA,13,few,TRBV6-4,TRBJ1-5,CASSTHYNQPQHF,TGTGCCAGCAGTACACACTACAATCAGCCCCAGCATTTT
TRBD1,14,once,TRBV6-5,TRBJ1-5,CASSGQGTHQPQHF,TGTGCCAGCAGTGGACAGGGGACTCATCAGCCCCAGCATTTT
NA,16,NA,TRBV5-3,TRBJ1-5,CARSPREGAKNQPQHF,TGTGCCAGAAGCCCGCGTGAAGGGGCGAAAAATCAGCCCCAGCATTTT
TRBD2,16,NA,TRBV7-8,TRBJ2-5,CASSAWLAGGSETQYF,TGTGCCAGCAGCGCGTGGCTAGCGGGAGGCTCAGAGACCCAGTACTTC
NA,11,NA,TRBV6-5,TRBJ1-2,CASSQGSGYTF,TGTGCCAGCAGTCAGGGGTCGGGCTACACCTTC
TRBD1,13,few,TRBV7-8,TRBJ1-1,CASRSTGDIEAFF,TGTGCCAGCAGGTCTACAGGGGATATTGAAGCTTTCTTT
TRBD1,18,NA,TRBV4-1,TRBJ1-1,CASSQRGTGGAGDSEAFF,TGCGCCAGCAGCCAAAGGGGGACAGGGGGCGCCGGGGATAGTGAAGCTTTCTTT
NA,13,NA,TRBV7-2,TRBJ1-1,CASSRTVNTEAFF,TGTGCCAGCAGCCGGACAGTGAACACTGAAGCTTTCTTT
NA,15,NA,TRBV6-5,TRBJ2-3,CASSILRWGTDTQYF,TGTGCCAGCAGTATTCTCAGGTGGGGCACAGATACGCAGTATTTT
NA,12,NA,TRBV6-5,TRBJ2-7,CASSAGTYEQYF,TGTGCCAGCAGTGCGGGAACCTACGAGCAGTACTTC
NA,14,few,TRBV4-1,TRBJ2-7,CASSQVRAYGEQYF,TGCGCCAGCAGCCAAGTGCGAGCGTATGGCGAGCAGTACTTC
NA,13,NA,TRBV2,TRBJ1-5,CASLGGENQPQHF,TGTGCCAGCCTGGGAGGGGAGAATCAGCCCCAGCATTTT
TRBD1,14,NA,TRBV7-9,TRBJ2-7,CSSSLDRGSYEQYF,TGTTCCAGCAGCTTAGACAGGGGCTCCTACGAGCAGTACTTC
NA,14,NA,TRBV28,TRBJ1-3,CASTAEASGNTIYF,TGTGCCAGCACGGCGGAGGCCTCTGGAAACACCATATATTTT
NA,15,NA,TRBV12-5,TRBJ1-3,CASGLRAGSGNTIYF,TGTGCTAGTGGTTTAAGGGCGGGTTCCGGAAACACCATATATTTT
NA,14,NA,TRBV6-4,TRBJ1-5,CASSEIPGNQPQHF,TGTGCCAGCAGTGAGATCCCGGGAAATCAGCCCCAGCATTTT
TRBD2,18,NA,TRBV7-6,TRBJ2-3,CASSLVGRTSGTLDTQYF,TGTGCCAGCAGCTTAGTAGGGCGGACTAGCGGGACCCTTGATACGCAGTATTTT
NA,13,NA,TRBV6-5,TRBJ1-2,CASRPGQSYGYTF,TGTGCCAGCAGACCCGGACAGAGCTATGGCTACACCTTC
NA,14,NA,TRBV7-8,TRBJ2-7,CASSPGAQTRVQYF,TGTGCCAGCAGCCCTGGAGCTCAGACTAGGGTGCAGTACTTC
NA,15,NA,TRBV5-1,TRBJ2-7,CASSLGGVPSYEQYF,TGCGCCAGCAGCTTGGGCGGTGTGCCCTCCTACGAGCAGTACTTC
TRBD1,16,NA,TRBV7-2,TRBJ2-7,CASSPRRGQGPLEQYF,TGTGCCAGCAGCCCCCGCCGAGGACAGGGTCCCCTCGAGCAGTACTTC
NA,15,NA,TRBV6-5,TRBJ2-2,CASSYSTGNTGELFF,TGTGCCAGCAGTTACTCGACAGGGAACACCGGGGAGCTGTTTTTT
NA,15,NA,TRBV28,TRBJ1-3,CASLLPTGSGNTIYF,TGTGCCAGCTTATTACCGACAGGCTCTGGAAACACCATATATTTT
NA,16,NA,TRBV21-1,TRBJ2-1,CASSKPNRDRRNEQFF,TGTGCCAGCAGCAAACCGAACCGGGACAGGCGGAATGAGCAGTTCTTC
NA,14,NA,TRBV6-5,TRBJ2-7,CASSYSGGSHEQYF,TGTGCCAGCAGTTACTCGGGGGGTAGTCACGAGCAGTACTTC
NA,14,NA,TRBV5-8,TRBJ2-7,CASSPMGVAYEQYF,TGTGCCAGCAGCCCTATGGGTGTAGCCTACGAGCAGTACTTC
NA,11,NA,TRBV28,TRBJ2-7,CASSSNYEQYF,TGTGCCAGCAGTTCTAACTACGAGCAGTACTTC